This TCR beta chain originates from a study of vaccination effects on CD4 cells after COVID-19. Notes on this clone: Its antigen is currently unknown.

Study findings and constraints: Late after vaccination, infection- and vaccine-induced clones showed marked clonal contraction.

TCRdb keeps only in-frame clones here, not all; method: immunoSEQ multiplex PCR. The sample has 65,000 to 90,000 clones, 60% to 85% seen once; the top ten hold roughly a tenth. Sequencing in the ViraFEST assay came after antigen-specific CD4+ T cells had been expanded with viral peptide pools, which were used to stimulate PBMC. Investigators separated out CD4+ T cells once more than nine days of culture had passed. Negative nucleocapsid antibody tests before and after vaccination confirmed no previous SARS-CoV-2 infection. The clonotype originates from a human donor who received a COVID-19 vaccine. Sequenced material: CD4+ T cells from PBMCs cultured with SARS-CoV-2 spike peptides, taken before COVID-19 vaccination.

The CDR3 sequence: CASSWGGEAQYF. The CDR3 coding sequence is TGTGCCAGCAGCTGGGGGGGGGAGGCCCAGTACTTC. The chain employs TRBV5-4 and TRBJ2-5; 7 bases agree with TRBD2. Unmatched junction bases numbered 5, after V lost 3 bases and J lost 9 bases. The CDR3 sequence is 12 residues long. Germline V gene lookup returns CDR1 SGHNT and CDR2 YYREEE (reference sequence).